Listed here are 3 T cell receptor beta chains from one sample, sequenced in a study of T cell clonotyping in hematopoietic cell transplantation. Profiled with immunoSEQ multiplex PCR; TCRdb holds only in-frame clones, not every one. There are about 45,000 clones in the sample; roughly 80% occur only once, and approximately 4.9% lies in the top ten. The time point denotes: recipient sample about 28 days before transplant, after cytoreduction. The sequencing used peripheral blood mononuclear cells, collected before stem cell transplant. The receptors here all came from a man aged 60-69 years with myelodysplastic syndrome. Some clones in this sample may be carry-over from other donors' samples.

This clone was found a few times. CDR3 coding DNA: TGTGCCAGTAGTATGGGGAACGTCGACTACTATGGCTACACCTTC. Its protein is CASSMGNVDYYGYTF. This chain connects TRBV19 to TRBJ1-2; D ambiguous. CDR1 and CDR2 from the germline V gene are LNHDA and SQIVND (reference sequence). The V gene lost 3 bases and the J gene lost 3 bases, with 14 bases spanning the gap. The CDR3 has 15 residues.

The chain recombines TRBV7-8 with TRBJ1-6; D is undetermined. Germline loops: CDR1 SGHVS, CDR2 FQNEAQ. V lost 0 bases and J 8 bases, leaving 5 bases between the germline ends. This CDR3 spans 13 amino acids. CDR3 in amino acids: CASSLAGDSPLHF. The CDR3 coding sequence is TGTGCCAGCAGCTTAGCTGGGGATTCACCCCTCCACTTT.

The J gene is TRBJ2-5, the V gene TRBV18; D gene unclear. The CDR3 length is 13 residues. CDR1 and CDR2 (germline): KGHSH, LQKENI. With 1 base removed from V and 1 base from J, the gap between germline ends came to 4 bases. In nucleotides, the CDR3 is TGTGCCAGCTCACCACGAATCCAAGAGACCCAGTACTTC. Its protein is CASSPRIQETQYF.